These 25 T cell receptor beta chains were sequenced from one sample in a study of blood T cell repertoires in COVID-19. Repertoires were generated with immunoSEQ multiplex PCR, while TCRdb's copy carries only in-frame clones and drops some. Of over 150,000 clones in the sample, around 87% are singletons; the top ten hold about 2.5%. Sample: peripheral blood. These TCRs come from a woman older than 75 with COVID-19, enrolled during active disease.

This clone was picked up one time. J is TRBJ1-2 and V is TRBV7-2, with 7 bases matching TRBD1. The CDR3 has 14 residues. CDR1 is SGHTA and CDR2 is FQGNSA in the germline V gene. The trim removed 0 bases at V and 6 bases at J, leaving 4 bases unmatched. This CDR3 is CASSLAATGDGYTF. The CDR3 DNA is TGTGCCAGCAGCTTAGCGGCTACAGGGGATGGCTACACCTTC.

V usage is TRBV4-3 and J usage is TRBJ2-5; TRBD2 is a possible D gene (9 bases). Germline values: CDR1 LGHNA, CDR2 YSLEER. V shed 5 bases and J shed 0 bases, with 22 bases lying between them. This CDR3 contains 18 residues. CDR3: CASSKGQGGRGYQETQYF. Written as DNA, the CDR3 is TGCGCCAGCAGCAAAGGACAGGGCGGGAGGGGCTACCAAGAGACCCAGTACTTC.

The rearrangement links TRBV7-9 to TRBJ2-1; 8 bases are a match to TRBD1. V trimming: 1 base; J trimming: 8 bases; junction bases outside the gene matches: 7. This CDR3 has 15 amino acids. Germline CDR1 SEHNR, CDR2 FQNEAQ (reference sequence). The CDR3: CASSLVSRGLDEQFF. CDR3 DNA: TGTGCCAGCAGCTTAGTATCCAGGGGGCTGGATGAGCAGTTCTTC.

V gene TRBV7-2 combines with J gene TRBJ2-2, with TRBD2 identical over 9 bases. Germline lookup yields CDR1 SGHTA and CDR2 FQGNSA. There are 13 residues in the CDR3. The junction had 4 bases not matched to a gene; V was cut back by 7 bases and J by 7 bases. This CDR3 is CASKGLAIGELFF. The CDR3 DNA follows: TGTGCCAGCAAGGGACTAGCTATCGGGGAGCTGTTTTTT.

This clone was seen a few times. This chain joins TRBV5-4 and TRBJ1-6; D gene uncertain. Trimming cost V 0 bases and J 0 bases, with 7 bases left between them. CDR3 length equals 16 residues. CDR1 is SGHNT and CDR2 is YYREEE in the germline V gene (reference sequence). CDR3 protein: CASSLGGSSYNSPLHF. CDR3 sequence (DNA): TGTGCCAGCAGCTTGGGCGGGAGCTCCTATAATTCACCCCTCCACTTT. The variable domain in full, with the rest retrieved from reference TRBV5-4 and TRBJ1-6, is ETGVTQSPTHLIKTRGQQVTLRCSSQSGHNTVSWYQQALGQGPQFIFQYYREEENGRGNFPPRFSGLQFPNYSSELNVNALELDDSALYLCASSLGGSSYNSPLHFGNGTRLTVT.

This chain joins TRBV7-2 and TRBJ2-7; possibly TRBD2 for D (6 bases). Germline-derived CDR1 and CDR2 are SGHTA and FQGNSA. Trimming left V 5 bases short and J 3 bases short, with 29 bases between. This CDR3 is built from 19 residues. The CDR3 DNA reads as TGTGCCAGCAGCCACCCCGGACTACCCAAAGTGAGGTCGGACTACGAGCAGTACTTC. Amino acid sequence: CASSHPGLPKVRSDYEQYF.

The V gene is TRBV24-1, the J gene TRBJ2-5; D perhaps matches TRBD2 (6 bases). V was shortened by 0 bases and J by 2 bases, with 9 bases between the two germline ends. From germline, CDR1 is KGHDR and CDR2 SFDVKD. The CDR3 runs to 15 residues. The CDR3 DNA sequence: TGTGCCACCAGTGATTTGCCCGGAGGGCAAGAGACCCAGTACTTC. Translated, it gives CATSDLPGGQETQYF.

V and J are TRBV12-5 and TRBJ2-3; TRBD1 agrees at 10 bases. This CDR3 has 18 residues. Germline loops: CDR1 LGHNT, CDR2 FRNRAP. J gave up 4 bases and V 1 base, and 11 bases lay outside the gene matches. The DNA of the CDR3 is TGTGCTAGTGGTTTGGGGACTACGTGGGACAGGGGTGCAGATACGCAGTATTTT. It yields the protein CASGLGTTWDRGADTQYF.

The V gene is TRBV5-1, the J gene TRBJ2-2; D is unclear. The CDR3 is 15 amino acids. The ends were cut back, 2 bases at V and 0 bases at J, with 8 bases in the middle. Germline V gene lookup returns CDR1 SGHRS and CDR2 YFSETQ. This CDR3 is CASSFFQANTGELFF. CDR3 DNA: TGCGCCAGCAGCTTTTTCCAGGCGAACACCGGGGAGCTGTTTTTT.

The count of this clone is one. The J gene is TRBJ1-6, the V gene TRBV9, with D uncertain. CDR1 is SGDLS and CDR2 is YYNGEE in the germline V gene. The CDR3 runs 16 residues. Trimming took off 0 bases at V and 9 bases at J, with 16 bases between the two ends. In DNA, the CDR3 is TGTGCCAGCAGCGTAGACCCGGGATCCTTGAGTTCACCCCTCCACTTT. Translated, it gives CASSVDPGSLSSPLHF. The entire variable domain, with the rest obtained from reference TRBV9 and TRBJ1-6, is as follows: DSGVTQTPKHLITATGQRVTLRCSPRSGDLSVYWYQQSLDQGLQFLIQYYNGEERAKGNILERFSAQQFPDLHSELNLSSLELGDSALYFCASSVDPGSLSSPLHFGNGTRLTVT.

V is TRBV18 and J is TRBJ2-1, with D possibly TRBD2 on 5 matching bases. CDR3 length: 15 amino acids. CDR1 and CDR2 from the germline V gene are KGHSH and LQKENI. V was trimmed by 3 bases and J by 0 bases, leaving 9 bases between them. The CDR3 here is CASSPGSNSYNEQFF. Written as DNA, the CDR3 is TGTGCCAGCTCACCGGGGAGCAACTCCTACAATGAGCAGTTCTTC.

This clone was found once. The chain is built from TRBV6-6 and TRBJ1-2; 9 bases line up with TRBD1. The germline gives CDR1 MNHNY, CDR2 SVGAGI (reference sequence). Unmatched junction bases numbered 9, after V lost 6 bases and J lost 4 bases. The CDR3 has 15 amino acids. The chain's CDR3 is CASRGTGSRSYGYTF. In DNA form, the CDR3 reads TGTGCCAGCAGAGGGACAGGGAGCAGATCCTATGGCTACACCTTC.

The chain couples TRBV3-1 (or the pseudogene TRBV3-2) to TRBJ1-6; tentative D call: TRBD1 (5 bases). Germline lookup yields CDR1 LGHDT and CDR2 YNNKEL (reference sequence). The V and J ends lost 3 bases and 10 bases respectively, with 16 bases between them. The CDR3 is 15 residues long. The CDR3 protein is CASSHRGGGGSPLHF. In nucleotides, the CDR3 is TGTGCCAGCAGCCATAGAGGCGGGGGTGGATCACCCCTCCACTTT.

This chain links TRBV3-1 (or the pseudogene TRBV3-2) with TRBJ2-2, with 10 bases lining up with TRBD2. CDR1 and CDR2 from the germline V gene are LGHDT and YNNKEL (reference sequence). Trimming cost V 2 bases and J 1 base; bases outside gene matches: 19. There are 22 residues in the CDR3. The DNA of the CDR3 is TGTGCCAGCAGCCAACTGGTCGTCACTAGCGGGACGAACACTTGGAACACCGGGGAGCTGTTTTTT. Its protein product is CASSQLVVTSGTNTWNTGELFF.

The chain joins TRBV6-2 or TRBV6-3 to TRBJ2-7; D is possibly TRBD1 (6 bases). The germline CDR1 and CDR2 sequences are MNHEY and SVGEGT. This CDR3 has 13 residues. The V end lost 5 bases, the J end lost 6 bases, and 14 bases lay between the germline ends. CDR3 residues: CASSDYRVGEQYF. The CDR3 coding sequence is TGTGCCAGCAGTGACTACAGGGTGGGCGAGCAGTACTTC.

The chain joins TRBV19 to TRBJ1-6, with 11 bases aligning to TRBD1. V was pared by 6 bases and J by 9 bases, with 4 bases of the junction left unmatched. Germline CDR1 LNHDA, CDR2 SQIVND (reference sequence). This CDR3 is built from 14 residues. Here the CDR3 reads CASSRGTGGSPLHF. The CDR3 DNA reads TGTGCCAGTAGCAGAGGGACAGGGGGTTCACCCCTCCACTTT.

V gene TRBV2 combines with J gene TRBJ1-1; D remains unclear. The V gene lost 7 bases and the J gene lost 2 bases, with 11 bases spanning the gap. Germline lookup yields CDR1 SNHLY and CDR2 FYNNEI. This CDR3 spans 13 amino acids. CDR3 sequence: CASKAGVNTEAFF. CDR3 nucleotides: TGTGCCAGCAAGGCGGGTGTTAACACTGAAGCTTTCTTT. Full variable domain (missing parts from reference TRBV2 and TRBJ1-1): EPEVTQTPSHQVTQMGQEVILRCVPISNHLYFYWYRQILGQKVEFLVSFYNNEISEKSEIFDDQFSVERPDGSNFTLKIRSTKLEDSAMYFCASKAGVNTEAFFGQGTRLTVV.

The chain recombines TRBV5-1 with TRBJ2-7, with 7 bases that match TRBD2. V was clipped by 3 bases and J by 1 base; unmatched bases: 7. The length of the CDR3 is 15 residues. Germline CDR1 reads SGHRS; CDR2 reads YFSETQ. The CDR3: CASSSPGAGSYEQYF. The CDR3 region has the DNA TGCGCCAGCAGCTCGCCGGGAGCGGGATCCTACGAGCAGTACTTC.

This clone has only one observation. CDR3 in DNA: TGCGCCAGCGGATACCAGGGGGCATTCCAAGAGACCCAGTACTTC. This translates into CASGYQGAFQETQYF. The chain recombines TRBV5-1 with TRBJ2-5, with 8 positions matching TRBD1. Per germline, CDR1 SGHRS and CDR2 YFSETQ. The CDR3 totals 15 residues. The V gene end was trimmed by 7 bases and the J gene end by 1 base; junction bases not matched to a gene: 9.

V and J are TRBV3-1 (or the pseudogene TRBV3-2) and TRBJ1-6, with 7 positions matching TRBD1. The V gene's germline CDR1 is LGHDT and CDR2 YNNKEL (reference sequence). The CDR3 loop spans 15 amino acids. The junction had 6 bases not matched to a gene; V was cut back by 1 base and J by 9 bases. CDR3 amino acids: CASSQATGAGSPLHF. CDR3 DNA sequence: TGTGCCAGCAGCCAAGCTACAGGGGCCGGTTCACCCCTCCACTTT.

The chain uses TRBV5-6 and TRBJ1-4, with TRBD1 matching over 7 bases. J was trimmed by 6 bases and V by 2 bases; bases with no gene match: 1. Germline CDR1 SGHDT, CDR2 YYEEEE. The CDR3 sequence is 13 residues long. CDR3: CASSFGQDEKLFF. CDR3 DNA: TGTGCCAGCAGCTTTGGACAGGATGAAAAACTGTTTTTT. Using reference TRBV5-6 and TRBJ1-4 for the parts outside the CDR3, the full variable domain is DAGVTQSPTHLIKTRGQQVTLRCSPKSGHDTVSWYQQALGQGPQFIFQYYEEEERQRGNFPDRFSGHQFPNYSSELNVNALLLGDSALYLCASSFGQDEKLFFGSGTQLSVL.

The chain uses TRBV2 and TRBJ2-2; D is unclear. This CDR3 has 15 residues. V shed 0 bases and J shed 5 bases, with 10 bases lying between them. Germline-derived CDR1 and CDR2 are SNHLY and FYNNEI. In nucleotides, the CDR3 is TGTGCCAGCAGTGAAGCGCTTCAGGAAACCGGGGAGCTGTTTTTT. This encodes CASSEALQETGELFF.

DNA for the CDR3: TGCGCCAGCAGCCCCAACCCGACACCGACCTACGAGCAGTACTTC. This codes for CASSPNPTPTYEQYF. The chain employs TRBV5-1 and TRBJ2-7; no clear D gene. In germline, CDR1 is SGHRS, CDR2 YFSETQ. Trimming shortened V by 4 bases and J by 2 bases, and 16 bases separated the two germline ends. CDR3 length equals 15 residues. The full variable domain, in which reference TRBV5-1 and TRBJ2-7 provide the parts outside the CDR3, is KAGVTQTPRYLIKTRGQQVTLSCSPISGHRSVSWYQQTPGQGLQFLFEYFSETQRNKGNFPGRFSGRQFSNSRSEMNVSTLELGDSALYLCASSPNPTPTYEQYFGPGTRLTVT.

The chain links TRBV7-2 to TRBJ1-5; D is unresolved. V dropped 1 base and J dropped 0 bases, with 7 bases sitting between them. This CDR3 is 15 amino acids long. CDR1 and CDR2 from the germline V gene are SGHTA and FQGNSA. The CDR3 protein is CASSLDSSSNQPQHF. The CDR3 region has the DNA TGTGCCAGCAGCTTAGACTCGTCTAGCAATCAGCCCCAGCATTTT.

The V and J genes are TRBV7-6 and TRBJ2-5; 13 bases are a match to TRBD2. Germline values: CDR1 SGHVS, CDR2 FNYEAQ. There are 18 residues in the CDR3. Trimming at V came to 2 bases and at J to 0 bases, leaving 6 bases not matched to a gene. The CDR3 protein is CASSLRTSGSLYQETQYF. In DNA form, the CDR3 reads TGTGCCAGCAGCTTACGGACTAGCGGGAGTCTGTACCAAGAGACCCAGTACTTC.